The 13 T cell receptor beta chains presented below share a single source sample, sequenced in a study of cytomegalovirus exposure and HLA in healthy donors. The PCR ran on 60 Vbeta and 13 Jbeta primers. Measured with immunoSEQ multiplex PCR; TCRdb has only the in-frame clones, and not every one. The table for this sample gives under 95,000 clones. The sample was PBMCs. The receptors were gathered from a man aged 45-65 years in good health and CMV-seronegative.

This sequence joins TRBV11-2 and TRBJ1-1, with 8 nucleotides matching TRBD1. V lost 4 bases, J lost 0 bases, and 4 bases stayed unmatched. There are 15 residues in the CDR3. Looked up from germline, CDR1 is SGHAT and CDR2 is FQNNGV. The CDR3 DNA sequence: TGTGCCAGCAGCTACAACAGGGGGGTGAACACTGAAGCTTTCTTT. Its translation is CASSYNRGVNTEAFF.

The rearrangement joins TRBV19 to TRBJ2-7, with 11 bases identical to TRBD1. Per germline, CDR1 LNHDA and CDR2 SQIVND (reference sequence). After removal of 5 bases from V and 3 bases from J, the junction contained 6 bases not matched to a gene. CDR3 length: 15 residues. The CDR3 loop is CASSAPGTGGYEQYF. Written as DNA, the CDR3 is TGTGCCAGTAGTGCCCCCGGGACAGGGGGCTACGAGCAGTACTTC.

V is TRBV7-3 and J is TRBJ1-5; 7 nucleotides match TRBD1. Trimming took 5 bases from V and 3 from J; bases not matched to a gene: 4. Germline V gives CDR1 SGHTA, CDR2 FQGTGA. The CDR3 has 14 residues. In DNA, the CDR3 is TGTGCCAGCAGCAGGGGGCCCCTCAATCAGCCCCAGCATTTT. Amino acids: CASSRGPLNQPQHF.

For the CDR3, the DNA is TGTGCCAGCAGCGTAGCACCGGGACAGAGGGCAGATACGCAGTATTTT. This encodes CASSVAPGQRADTQYF. This chain joins TRBV9 and TRBJ2-3; 7 nucleotides line up with TRBD1. The ends lost 0 bases at V and 4 bases at J; junction bases unmatched: 8. CDR3 length: 16 amino acids. Germline V gives CDR1 SGDLS, CDR2 YYNGEE.

The rearrangement links TRBV7-2 to TRBJ2-5; 7 positions match TRBD2. Germline CDR1 and CDR2: SGHTA and FQGNSA. This CDR3 comprises 11 residues. The junction had 4 bases not matched to a gene; V was cut back by 3 bases and J by 12 bases. Here the CDR3 DNA reads TGTGCCAGCAGCTTCGGACTAGAGGAGTACTTC. Translated, it gives CASSFGLEEYF.

V and J are TRBV5-4 and TRBJ1-3; 10 nucleotides line up with TRBD1. Germline CDR1 SGHNT, CDR2 YYREEE (reference sequence). The CDR3 length is 15 residues. The J segment lost 8 bases and the V segment lost 2 bases, leaving 7 bases of the junction unmatched. The CDR3 is CASSLLTGTGDTIYF. The CDR3 bases are TGTGCCAGCAGCTTACTTACCGGGACAGGGGACACCATATATTTT. The variable domain in full, completed from reference TRBV5-4 and TRBJ1-3, reads ETGVTQSPTHLIKTRGQQVTLRCSSQSGHNTVSWYQQALGQGPQFIFQYYREEENGRGNFPPRFSGLQFPNYSSELNVNALELDDSALYLCASSLLTGTGDTIYFGEGSWLTVV.

The rearrangement joins TRBV7-9 to TRBJ2-1, with a weak D call TRBD1 (5 bases). CDR1 SEHNR and CDR2 FQNEAQ come from the germline V gene (reference sequence). The CDR3 runs 15 residues. V gave up 1 base and J gave up 4 bases, with 11 bases separating them. CDR3: CASSLVQAAYNEQFF. CDR3 nucleotides: TGTGCCAGCAGCTTAGTACAGGCGGCGTACAATGAGCAGTTCTTC.

The rearrangement uses TRBV4-3 and TRBJ2-2; no firm D call. The CDR3 contains 14 residues. Germline V CDR1 and CDR2: LGHNA, YSLEER. Trimming left V 4 bases short and J 2 bases short, with 8 bases between. The CDR3 loop reads CASSPRYNTGELFF. The CDR3, as DNA: TGCGCCAGCAGCCCGCGATACAACACCGGGGAGCTGTTTTTT.

This chain joins TRBV10-3 and TRBJ1-5; 9 nucleotides agree with TRBD1. CDR1 is ENHRY, CDR2 SYGVKD, per germline. Trimming cost V 4 bases and J 4 bases; bases outside gene matches: 5. This CDR3 is 15 amino acids long. The DNA for the CDR3 is TGTGCCATCAGTGCGTCCGGGACAGGGAATCAGCCCCAGCATTTT. It translates to CAISASGTGNQPQHF.

A remark on this clone: At one boundary the junction diverges from the germline segment, which might be a read error. Other DNA sequences in the sample encode the same CDR3. The V gene is TRBV9, the J gene TRBJ1-6; D gene uncertain. Germline V gene sequence: CDR1 SGDLS, CDR2 YYNGEE. The CDR3 length is 15 residues. The CDR3 loop is CASSVTGSDNSPLHF. CDR3 DNA sequence: TGTGCCAGCAGCGTAACCGGGTCGGATAATTCGCCCCTCCACTTT. Full variable domain (rest looked up from reference TRBV9 and TRBJ1-6): DSGVTQTPKHLITATGQRVTLRCSPRSGDLSVYWYQQSLDQGLQFLIQYYNGEERAKGNILERFSAQQFPDLHSELNLSSLELGDSALYFCASSVTGSDNSPLHFGNGTRLTVT.

In the case of this clone: The junction does not match germline at one end; this may be a read error. J is TRBJ1-4 and V is TRBV7-7; perhaps TRBD1 as D (6 bases). The CDR3 spans 18 residues. Germline V gives CDR1 SSHAT, CDR2 FNYEAQ (reference sequence). In nucleotides, the CDR3 is TGTGCTAGCAGCGATCCGAGAAGGGTTGGGACATCTAATGAAAAACTGTTTTTT. Protein product: CASSDPRRVGTSNEKLFF.

DNA of the CDR3: TGTGCCAGCAGCCTAAATAGCGGGGTACAGGAGACCCAGTACTTC. Protein sequence: CASSLNSGVQETQYF. The chain has TRBV9 and TRBJ2-5, with 8 nucleotides matching TRBD2. This CDR3 region has 15 residues. J was trimmed by 5 bases and V by 4 bases; bases with no gene match: 10. Germline CDR1 is SGDLS and CDR2 is YYNGEE. Together with reference TRBV9 and TRBJ2-5, the CDR3 gives the full variable domain: DSGVTQTPKHLITATGQRVTLRCSPRSGDLSVYWYQQSLDQGLQFLIQYYNGEERAKGNILERFSAQQFPDLHSELNLSSLELGDSALYFCASSLNSGVQETQYFGPGTRLLVL.

The chain recombines TRBV19 with TRBJ2-5, with TRBD1 as a possible D gene (5 bases). Per the germline V gene, CDR1 is LNHDA and CDR2 is SQIVND (reference sequence). The CDR3 is 16 amino acids. V was pared by 7 bases and J by 2 bases, with 20 bases between. In nucleotides, the CDR3 is TGTGCCAGTACCGCTAACGAAGGGGCCGGGCAAGAGACCCAGTACTTC. Translation: CASTANEGAGQETQYF.